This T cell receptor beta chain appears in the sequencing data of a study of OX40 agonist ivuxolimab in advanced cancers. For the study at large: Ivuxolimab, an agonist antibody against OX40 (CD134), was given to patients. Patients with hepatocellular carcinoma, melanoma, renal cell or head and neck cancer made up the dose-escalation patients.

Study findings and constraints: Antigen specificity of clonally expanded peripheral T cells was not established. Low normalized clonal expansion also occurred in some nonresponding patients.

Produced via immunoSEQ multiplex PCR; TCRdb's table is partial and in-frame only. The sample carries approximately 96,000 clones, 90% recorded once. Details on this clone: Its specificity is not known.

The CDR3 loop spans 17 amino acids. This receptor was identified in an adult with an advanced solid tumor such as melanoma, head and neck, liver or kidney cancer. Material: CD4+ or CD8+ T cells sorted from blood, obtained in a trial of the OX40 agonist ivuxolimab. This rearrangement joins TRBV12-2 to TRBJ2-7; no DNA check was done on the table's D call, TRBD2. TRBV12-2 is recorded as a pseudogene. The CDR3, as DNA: TGTGCAAGTCGCTCCCTCTTAGCGGGAGCGAACTCCTACGAGCAGTACTTC. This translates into CASRSLLAGANSYEQYF.